What follows describes a single T cell receptor beta chain. This entry is derived from a study of brain T cells in children with intractable seizures. Only cases whose brain tissue showed the highest T cell transcript signatures were sequenced. Germline V gene sequence: CDR1 WSHSY, CDR2 SAAADI. The CDR3 is 12 amino acids. The V gene lost 6 bases and the J gene lost 6 bases, with 12 bases spanning the gap. Generated by immunoSEQ multiplex PCR, the TCRdb table keeps only in-frame clones and is missing some. The sample consists of approximately 110,000 clones, around 94% of them appearing once. This receptor was obtained from a boy younger than two with hemimegalencephaly and intractable seizures. The material was peripheral blood, obtained at surgery. This sequence joins TRBV10-2 and TRBJ2-7, with D possibly TRBD2 on 6 matching bases. CDR3 sequence: CASRMAGSEQYF. CDR3 DNA: TGCGCCAGCAGGATGGCGGGGAGCGAGCAGTACTTC.